The 5 T cell receptor beta chains presented below share a single source sample, sequenced in a study of cytomegalovirus exposure and HLA in healthy donors. The PCR employed 60 Vbeta primers together with 13 Jbeta primers. This table comes from immunoSEQ multiplex PCR, and its TCRdb copy is limited to in-frame clones, with some not included. The data contain some 77,000 clones, around 77% of them seen just once; the ten biggest clones take up about 22%. Sequencing was carried out using PBMCs. All receptors come from a woman in her 40s in good health and CMV-seropositive.

The rearrangement uses TRBV13 and TRBJ2-5; 9 nucleotides agree with TRBD1. This CDR3 spans 15 amino acids. The V and J ends lost 4 bases and 5 bases, in that order; junction bases with no gene match: 8. Germline V gives CDR1 PRHDT, CDR2 FYEKMQ (reference sequence). The CDR3 DNA follows: TGTGCCAGCAGCTCCCCGGGACAGGGCAGTGAGACCCAGTACTTC. It is translated as CASSSPGQGSETQYF.

The V and J genes are TRBV19 and TRBJ1-5, with D tentatively TRBD1 (6 bases). The V gene lost 7 bases and the J gene lost 4 bases, with 32 bases spanning the gap. CDR1 LNHDA and CDR2 SQIVND come from the germline V gene (reference sequence). This CDR3 region has 20 residues. DNA of the CDR3: TGTGCCAGTACCCTCTCTTCGAGGTCGACAGGAATTGTCCTAAATCAGCCCCAGCATTTT. Protein product: CASTLSSRSTGIVLNQPQHF.

This clone has only a few counts. V gene TRBV6-5 combines with J gene TRBJ2-7; maybe TRBD1 (6 bases). There are 15 residues in the CDR3. Germline CDR1 MNHEY, CDR2 SVGAGI. Trimming took 5 bases from V and 3 from J, leaving 17 bases between them. DNA for the CDR3: TGTGCCAGCAGTCGCCTACTTGACAGGATCTACGAGCAGTACTTC. It is translated as CASSRLLDRIYEQYF.

This clone was detected only a few times. The V and J genes are TRBV7-9 and TRBJ1-1; D remains ambiguous. Germline V lookup: CDR1 SEHNR, CDR2 FQNEAQ (reference sequence). The CDR3 loop spans 14 amino acids. The germline V and J ends were trimmed by 5 bases and 6 bases, with 16 bases remaining between them. Here the CDR3 DNA reads TGTGCCAGCAGCGCCGACAAGCAGATCCCTGAAGCTTTCTTT. Translation: CASSADKQIPEAFF.

J is TRBJ1-2 and V is TRBV7-8, with D maybe TRBD1 (5 bases). Trimming removed 4 bases from V and 2 bases from J, with 5 bases in between. The CDR3 has 12 residues. Looked up from germline, CDR1 is SGHVS and CDR2 is FQNEAQ. The CDR3 DNA follows: TGTGCCAGCAGCTCAGGGAACTATGGCTACACCTTC. It yields the protein CASSSGNYGYTF.